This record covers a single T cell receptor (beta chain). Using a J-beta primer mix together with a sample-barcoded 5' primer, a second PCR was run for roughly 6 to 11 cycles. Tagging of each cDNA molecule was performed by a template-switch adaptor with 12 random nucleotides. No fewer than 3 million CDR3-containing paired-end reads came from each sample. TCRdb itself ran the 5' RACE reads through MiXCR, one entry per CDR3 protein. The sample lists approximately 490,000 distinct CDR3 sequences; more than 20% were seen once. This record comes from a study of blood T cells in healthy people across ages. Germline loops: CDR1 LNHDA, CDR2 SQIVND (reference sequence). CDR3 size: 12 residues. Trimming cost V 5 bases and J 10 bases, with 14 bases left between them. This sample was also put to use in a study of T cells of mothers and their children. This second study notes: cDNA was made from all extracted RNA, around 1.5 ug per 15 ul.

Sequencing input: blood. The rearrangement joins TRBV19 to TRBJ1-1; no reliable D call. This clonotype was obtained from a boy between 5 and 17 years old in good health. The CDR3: CASSAPTPAAFF. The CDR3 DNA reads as TGTGCCAGTAGTGCCCCCACCCCGGCAGCTTTCTTT.